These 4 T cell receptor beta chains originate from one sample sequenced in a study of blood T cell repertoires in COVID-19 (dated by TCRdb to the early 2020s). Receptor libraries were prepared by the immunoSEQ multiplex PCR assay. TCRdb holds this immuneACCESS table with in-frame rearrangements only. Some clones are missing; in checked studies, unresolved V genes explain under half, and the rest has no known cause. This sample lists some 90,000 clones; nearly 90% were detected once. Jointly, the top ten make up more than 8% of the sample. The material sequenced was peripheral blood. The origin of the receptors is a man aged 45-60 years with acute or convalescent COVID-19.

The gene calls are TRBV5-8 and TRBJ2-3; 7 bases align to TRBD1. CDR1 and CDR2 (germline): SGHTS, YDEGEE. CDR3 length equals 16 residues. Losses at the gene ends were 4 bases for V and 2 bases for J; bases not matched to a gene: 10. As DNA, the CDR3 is TGTGCCAGCAGCAAGGGACAGCTCGCGGTCACAGATACGCAGTATTTT. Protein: CASSKGQLAVTDTQYF.

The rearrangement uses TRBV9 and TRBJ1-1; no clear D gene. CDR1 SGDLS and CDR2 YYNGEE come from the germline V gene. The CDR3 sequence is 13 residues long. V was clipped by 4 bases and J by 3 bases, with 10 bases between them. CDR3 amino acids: CASSRERDTEAFF. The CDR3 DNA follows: TGTGCCAGCAGCCGAGAGAGGGACACTGAAGCTTTCTTT.

The CDR3 loop is CASSRTANTGELFF. The CDR3 DNA sequence: TGTGCCAGCAGCCGGACAGCGAACACCGGGGAGCTGTTTTTT. The rearrangement joins TRBV14 to TRBJ2-2; possible D gene TRBD1, 6 bases. With 4 bases removed from V and 0 bases from J, the gap between germline ends came to 6 bases. Germline V gene sequence: CDR1 SGHDN, CDR2 FVKESK. The CDR3 spans 14 residues.

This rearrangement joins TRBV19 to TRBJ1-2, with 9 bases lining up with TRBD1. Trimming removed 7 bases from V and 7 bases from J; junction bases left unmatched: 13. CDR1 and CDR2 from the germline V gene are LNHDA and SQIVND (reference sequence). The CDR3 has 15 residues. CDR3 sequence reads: CASKGDGTGIFGYTF. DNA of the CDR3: TGTGCCAGTAAGGGTGACGGGACAGGGATTTTTGGCTACACCTTC.